This TCR beta chain stems from a study of PD-1 blockade in mismatch repair-deficient tumors. Repertoires were generated with immunoSEQ multiplex PCR, while TCRdb's copy carries only in-frame clones and drops some. The sample consists of around 110,000 clones, over 60% of them appearing once. Remarks on this clone: The sample holds other DNA sequences that translate to the same CDR3.

Germline assignment: CDR1 LNHDA and CDR2 SQIVND (reference sequence). The V and J ends lost 2 bases and 5 bases respectively, with 9 bases between them. This CDR3 spans 13 amino acids. The source of this sequence is an adult with mismatch repair-deficient cancer. The chain is built from TRBV19 and TRBJ1-1; the D is unclear. Sequences were derived from peripheral blood, sampled about 13 months after starting pembrolizumab. CDR3: CASSIRGSTEAFF. The CDR3, as DNA: TGTGCCAGTAGTATACGGGGATCTACTGAAGCTTTCTTT.